The TCR beta chain described here comes from a study of long-term antiretroviral therapy in people with HIV. Findings and caveats of the study: Post-ART diversity increased but stayed below transplant donor controls. Comparison with controls showed narrower CDR3 length ranges in HIV repertoires. ART adherence, viral resistance and therapy changes went undocumented.

Looked up from germline, CDR1 is DFQATT and CDR2 is SNEGSKA (reference sequence). This CDR3 has 11 amino acids. Germline trimming cut 5 bases from V and 6 bases from J; bases unmatched to any gene: 3. This clone was found a few times. The antigen remains unidentified. Every participant gave one or more pre-ART and two or more post-ART PBMC samples. Survey-level resolution applied to immunoSEQ assay v3.0. Produced via immunoSEQ multiplex PCR; TCRdb's table is partial and in-frame only. The data show 20,000 to 25,000 clones, over 80% seen once. The V and J genes are TRBV20-1 and TRBJ1-2, with 7 bases lining up with TRBD1. Material: unsorted PBMCs, obtained 1.2 years after starting antiretroviral therapy. This sequence originates from a woman aged 35 to 49 with HIV. The CDR3 DNA follows: TGCAGTGCTGATAGGGGGCATGGCTACACCTTC. This translates into CSADRGHGYTF.